One sample yielded the 9 T cell receptor beta chains listed below, sequenced in a study of blood T cell repertoires in COVID-19. Only in-frame clones appear in the TCRdb table, and some are missing; sequencing was by immunoSEQ multiplex PCR. The sample consists of roughly 53,000 clones, 84% of them appearing once. The sequenced material came from peripheral blood. The receptors stem from a man aged 50 or older with acute or convalescent COVID-19.

The J gene is TRBJ1-3, the V gene TRBV5-6; D unresolved. Germline CDR1 and CDR2: SGHDT and YYEEEE. V gave up 3 bases and J gave up 1 base, with 11 bases separating them. CDR3 length: 15 residues. CDR3 protein: CASSYTGFSGNTIYF. In nucleotides, the CDR3 is TGTGCCAGCAGCTATACGGGGTTTTCTGGAAACACCATATATTTT.

The chain carries TRBV29-1 and TRBJ2-3, with D unresolved. The CDR3 runs to 11 residues. V dropped 7 bases and J dropped 5 bases, with 10 bases sitting between them. CDR1 is SQVTM, CDR2 ANQGSEA, per germline. CDR3 sequence: CSAEHQDTQYF. CDR3 coding DNA: TGCAGCGCCGAACATCAAGATACGCAGTATTTT.

This sequence joins TRBV11-2 and TRBJ2-2, with a possible D match to TRBD2 (5 bases). Trimming took 1 base from V and 1 from J, leaving 19 bases between them. Germline CDR1 SGHAT, CDR2 FQNNGV. The CDR3 extends over 19 amino acids. The CDR3 bases are TGTGCCAGCAGCTTAGCGGTGAGAAGGAGGCCTGAGAACACCGGGGAGCTGTTTTTT. It translates to CASSLAVRRRPENTGELFF.

The chain carries TRBV28 and TRBJ1-5; D unresolved. The CDR3 is 15 residues long. V gave up 3 bases and J gave up 0 bases, with 9 bases separating them. Germline values: CDR1 MDHEN, CDR2 SYDVKM. CDR3: CASSFRGDSNQPQHF. The CDR3 DNA follows: TGTGCCAGCAGTTTCCGCGGTGATAGCAATCAGCCCCAGCATTTT.

CDR3 nucleotides: TGTGCCAGCAGCTTAGGCCCGGGACAGGGCGGGGAGCAGTACTTC. Its protein is CASSLGPGQGGEQYF. This rearrangement joins TRBV7-8 to TRBJ2-7, with TRBD1 matching 9 bases. With V trimmed by 1 base and J by 7 bases, 8 bases remained unmatched. The CDR3 is 15 amino acids. CDR1 SGHVS and CDR2 FQNEAQ come from the germline V gene. The whole variable domain, remainder taken from reference TRBV7-8 and TRBJ2-7, is GAGVSQSPRYKVAKRGQDVALRCDPISGHVSLFWYQQALGQGPEFLTYFQNEAQLDKSGLPSDRFFAERPEGSVSTLKIQRTQQEDSAVYLCASSLGPGQGGEQYFGPGTRLTVT.

V is TRBV7-9 and J is TRBJ2-2; D is possibly TRBD1 (6 bases). Germline V gene lookup returns CDR1 SEHNR and CDR2 FQNEAQ (reference sequence). The CDR3 totals 16 residues. The ends were cut back, 5 bases at V and 2 bases at J, with 15 bases in the middle. CDR3 protein: CASSAPGQTNTGELFF. The CDR3 DNA reads as TGTGCCAGCAGCGCTCCTGGACAGACTAACACCGGGGAGCTGTTTTTT.

The V gene is TRBV28, the J gene TRBJ1-4; D remains unclear. CDR3 length equals 16 residues. V lost 4 bases and J 0 bases, leaving 12 bases between the germline ends. The V gene's germline CDR1 is MDHEN and CDR2 SYDVKM. In DNA, the CDR3 is TGTGCCAGCAGTTGGCCACCAGGTCCAACTAATGAAAAACTGTTTTTT. It yields the protein CASSWPPGPTNEKLFF.

In this sample, this clone turned up once. The gene calls are TRBV2 and TRBJ2-3; TRBD2 agrees at 14 bases. This CDR3 region has 18 residues. V lost 3 bases and J lost 2; bases outside the gene matches: 7. The germline V gene encodes CDR1 SNHLY and CDR2 FYNNEI. CDR3 loop: CASSEGLAGATFTDTQYF. CDR3 DNA: TGTGCCAGCAGTGAGGGACTAGCGGGAGCGACCTTCACAGATACGCAGTATTTT. Together with reference TRBV2 and TRBJ2-3, the CDR3 gives the full variable domain: EPEVTQTPSHQVTQMGQEVILRCVPISNHLYFYWYRQILGQKVEFLVSFYNNEISEKSEIFDDQFSVERPDGSNFTLKIRSTKLEDSAMYFCASSEGLAGATFTDTQYFGPGTRLTVL.

This rearrangement joins TRBV29-1 to TRBJ2-1; 11 positions match TRBD1. V gave up 7 bases and J gave up 6 bases; unmatched junction bases: 8. Germline V lookup: CDR1 SQVTM, CDR2 ANQGSEA. The CDR3 length is 14 residues. The CDR3: CSAITGTGGNEQFF. Here the CDR3 DNA reads TGCAGCGCAATTACCGGGACAGGGGGCAATGAGCAGTTCTTC.